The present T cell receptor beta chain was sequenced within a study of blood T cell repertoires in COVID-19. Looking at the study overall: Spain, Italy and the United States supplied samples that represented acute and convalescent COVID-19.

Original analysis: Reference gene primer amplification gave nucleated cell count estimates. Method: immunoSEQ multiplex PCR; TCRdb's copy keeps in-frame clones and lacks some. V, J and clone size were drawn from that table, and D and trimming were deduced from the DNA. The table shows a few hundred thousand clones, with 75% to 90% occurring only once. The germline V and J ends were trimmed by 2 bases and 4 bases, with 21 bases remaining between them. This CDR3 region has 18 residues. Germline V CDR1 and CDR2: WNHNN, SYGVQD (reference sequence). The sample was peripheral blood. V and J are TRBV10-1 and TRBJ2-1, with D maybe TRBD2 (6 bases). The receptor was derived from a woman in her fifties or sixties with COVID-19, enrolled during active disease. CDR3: CASSEGLEGHPSYNEQFF. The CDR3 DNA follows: TGCGCCAGCAGTGAGGGACTGGAGGGCCACCCTTCATACAATGAGCAGTTCTTC.